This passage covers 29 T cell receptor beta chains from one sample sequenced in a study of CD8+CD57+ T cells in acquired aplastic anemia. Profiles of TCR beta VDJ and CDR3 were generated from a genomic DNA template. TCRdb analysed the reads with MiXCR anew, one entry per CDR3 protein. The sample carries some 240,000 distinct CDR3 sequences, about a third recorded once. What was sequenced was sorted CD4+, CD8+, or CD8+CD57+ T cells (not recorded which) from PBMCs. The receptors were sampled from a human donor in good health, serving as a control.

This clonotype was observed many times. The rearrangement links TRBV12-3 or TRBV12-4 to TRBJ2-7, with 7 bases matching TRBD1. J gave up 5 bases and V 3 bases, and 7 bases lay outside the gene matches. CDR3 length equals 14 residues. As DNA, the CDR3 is TGTGCCAGCAGTTTTCAGACAGGGTACCACGAGCAGTACTTC. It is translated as CASSFQTGYHEQYF.

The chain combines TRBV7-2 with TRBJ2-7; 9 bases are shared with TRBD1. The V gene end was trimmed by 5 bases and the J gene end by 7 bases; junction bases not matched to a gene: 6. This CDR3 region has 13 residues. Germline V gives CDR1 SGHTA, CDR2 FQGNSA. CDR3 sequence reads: CASSTQGAKEQYF. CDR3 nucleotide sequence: TGTGCCAGCAGCACACAGGGGGCGAAGGAGCAGTACTTC.

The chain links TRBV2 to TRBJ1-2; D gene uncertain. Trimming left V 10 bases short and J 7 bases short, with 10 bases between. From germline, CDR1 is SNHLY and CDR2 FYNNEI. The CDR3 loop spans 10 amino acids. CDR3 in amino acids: CATAGAGYTF. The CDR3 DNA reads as TGTGCCACAGCAGGTGCTGGCTACACCTTC.

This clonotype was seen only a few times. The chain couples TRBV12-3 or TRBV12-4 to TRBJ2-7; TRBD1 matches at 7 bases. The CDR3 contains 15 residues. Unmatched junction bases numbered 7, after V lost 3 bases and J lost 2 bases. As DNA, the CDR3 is TGTGCCAGCAGTTTTAGAGGGGGCATGACCTACGAGCAGTACTTC. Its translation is CASSFRGGMTYEQYF.

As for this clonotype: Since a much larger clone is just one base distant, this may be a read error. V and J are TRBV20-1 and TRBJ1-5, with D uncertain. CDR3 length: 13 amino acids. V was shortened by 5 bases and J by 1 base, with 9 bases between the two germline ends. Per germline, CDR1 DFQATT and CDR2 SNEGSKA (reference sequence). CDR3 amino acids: CSALRESNQPQHF. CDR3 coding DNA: TGCAGTGCTCTCCGGGAGAGCAATCAGCCCCAGCATTTT.

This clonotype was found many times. The CDR3 nucleotides are TGCGCCAGCAGCCAATGGAAAAGGAACACTGAAGCTTTCTTT. As protein: CASSQWKRNTEAFF. This chain links TRBV4-1 with TRBJ1-1, with unresolved D. The CDR3 totals 14 residues. Trimming stripped 2 bases from V and 1 base from J, with 8 bases between. Germline V gene lookup returns CDR1 MGHRA and CDR2 YSYEKL.

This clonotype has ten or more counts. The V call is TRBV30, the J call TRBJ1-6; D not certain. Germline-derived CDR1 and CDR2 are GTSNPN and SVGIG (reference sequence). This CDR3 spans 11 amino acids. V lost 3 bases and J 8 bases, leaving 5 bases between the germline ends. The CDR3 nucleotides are TGTGCCTGGAGACGACATTCACCCCTCCACTTT. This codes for CAWRRHSPLHF.

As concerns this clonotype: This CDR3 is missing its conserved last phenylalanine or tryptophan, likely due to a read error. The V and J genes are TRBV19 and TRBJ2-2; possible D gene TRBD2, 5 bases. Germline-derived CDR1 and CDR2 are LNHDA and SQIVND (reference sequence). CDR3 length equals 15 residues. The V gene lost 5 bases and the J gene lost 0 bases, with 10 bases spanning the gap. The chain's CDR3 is CASSRSGTNTGELFS. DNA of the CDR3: TGTGCCAGTAGTCGCTCCGGGACGAACACCGGGGAGCTGTTTTCT.

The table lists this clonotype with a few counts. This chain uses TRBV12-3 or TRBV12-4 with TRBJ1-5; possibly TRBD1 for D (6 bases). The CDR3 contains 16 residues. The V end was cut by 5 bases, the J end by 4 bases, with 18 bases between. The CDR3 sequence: CASSLITGTINQPQHF. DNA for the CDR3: TGTGCCAGCAGTCTTATTACCGGGACAATTAATCAGCCCCAGCATTTT.

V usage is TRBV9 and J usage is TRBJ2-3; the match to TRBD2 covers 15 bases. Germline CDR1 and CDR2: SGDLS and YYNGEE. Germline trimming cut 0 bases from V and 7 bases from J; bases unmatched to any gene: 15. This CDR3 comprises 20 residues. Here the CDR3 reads CASSVEVPGTSGGRGNTQYF. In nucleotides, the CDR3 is TGTGCCAGCAGCGTAGAGGTTCCTGGGACTAGCGGGGGGAGGGGGAATACGCAGTATTTT. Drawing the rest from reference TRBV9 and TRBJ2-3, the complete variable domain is DSGVTQTPKHLITATGQRVTLRCSPRSGDLSVYWYQQSLDQGLQFLIQYYNGEERAKGNILERFSAQQFPDLHSELNLSSLELGDSALYFCASSVEVPGTSGGRGNTQYFGPGTRLTVL.

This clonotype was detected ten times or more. Here the CDR3 reads CASSVGGGPRDTQYF. DNA of the CDR3: TGTGCCAGCAGTGTAGGCGGGGGGCCGAGGGATACGCAGTATTTT. V usage is TRBV2 and J usage is TRBJ2-3; 8 bases align to TRBD2. Germline V gene sequence: CDR1 SNHLY, CDR2 FYNNEI. This CDR3 is built from 15 residues. Losses at the gene ends were 4 bases for V and 6 bases for J; bases not matched to a gene: 9.

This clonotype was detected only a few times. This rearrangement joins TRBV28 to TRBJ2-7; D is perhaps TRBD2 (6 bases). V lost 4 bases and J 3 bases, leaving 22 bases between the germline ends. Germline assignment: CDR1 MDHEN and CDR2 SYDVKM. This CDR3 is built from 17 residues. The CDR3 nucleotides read TGTGCCAGCAGTTACCCTCGGGACTTCCCTGGGCTCTACGAGCAGTACTTC. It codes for CASSYPRDFPGLYEQYF.

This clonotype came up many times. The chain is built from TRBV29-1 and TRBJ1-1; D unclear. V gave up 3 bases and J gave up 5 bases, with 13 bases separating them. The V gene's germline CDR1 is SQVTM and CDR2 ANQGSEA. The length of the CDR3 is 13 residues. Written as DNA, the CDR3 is TGCAGCGTTGAGAAAGTTGATCGGACTGAAGCTTTCTTT. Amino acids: CSVEKVDRTEAFF.

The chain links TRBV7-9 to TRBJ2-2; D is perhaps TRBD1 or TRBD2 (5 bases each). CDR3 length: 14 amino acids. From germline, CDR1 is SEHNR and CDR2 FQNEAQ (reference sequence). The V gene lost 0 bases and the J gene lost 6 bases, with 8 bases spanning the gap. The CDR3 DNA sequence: TGTGCCAGCAGCTTAGCGGGGGTTGCCGGGGAGCTGTTTTTT. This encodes CASSLAGVAGELFF.

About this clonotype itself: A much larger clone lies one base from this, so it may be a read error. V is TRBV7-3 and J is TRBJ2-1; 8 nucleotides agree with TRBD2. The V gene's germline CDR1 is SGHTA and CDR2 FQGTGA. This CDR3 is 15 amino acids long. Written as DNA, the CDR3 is TGTGCCAGCAGCTTAGGTAGCGGGAATTACACTGAGCAGTTCTTC. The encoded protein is CASSLGSGNYTEQFF.

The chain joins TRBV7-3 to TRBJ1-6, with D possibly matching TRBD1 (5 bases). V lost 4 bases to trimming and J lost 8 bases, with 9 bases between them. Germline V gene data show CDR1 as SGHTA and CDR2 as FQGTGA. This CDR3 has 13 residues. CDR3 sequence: CASSSGTDSPLHF. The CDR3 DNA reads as TGTGCCAGCAGCTCAGGGACGGATTCACCCCTCCACTTT.

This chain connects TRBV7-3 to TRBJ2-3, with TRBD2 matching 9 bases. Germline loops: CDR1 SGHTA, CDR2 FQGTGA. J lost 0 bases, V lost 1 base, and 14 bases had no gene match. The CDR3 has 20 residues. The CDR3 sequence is CASSLILPSGTRGSTDTQYF. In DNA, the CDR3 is TGTGCCAGCAGCTTAATCCTGCCTAGCGGGACCCGAGGGAGCACAGATACGCAGTATTTT.

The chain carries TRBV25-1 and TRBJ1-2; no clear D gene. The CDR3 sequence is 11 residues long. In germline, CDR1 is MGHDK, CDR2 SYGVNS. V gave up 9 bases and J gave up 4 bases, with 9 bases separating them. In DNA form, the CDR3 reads TGTGCCAGTGCGACGGGCTATGGCTACACCTTC. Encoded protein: CASATGYGYTF.

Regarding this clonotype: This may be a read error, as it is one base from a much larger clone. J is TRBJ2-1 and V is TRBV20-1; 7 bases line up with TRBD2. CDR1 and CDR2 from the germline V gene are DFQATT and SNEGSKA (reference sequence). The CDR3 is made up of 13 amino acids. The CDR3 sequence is CSAPWGLLHEQLF. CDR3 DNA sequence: TGCAGTGCTCCCTGGGGACTACTGCATGAGCAGCTCTTC.

CDR3 region: CSVGSQETQYF. CDR3 bases: TGCAGCGTGGGCAGCCAAGAGACCCAGTACTTC. This rearrangement joins TRBV29-1 to TRBJ2-5; D not resolved. The CDR3 covers 11 residues. Between the trimmed V and J ends, which lost 6 bases and 1 base, there was a span of 6 bases. Per germline, CDR1 SQVTM and CDR2 ANQGSEA.

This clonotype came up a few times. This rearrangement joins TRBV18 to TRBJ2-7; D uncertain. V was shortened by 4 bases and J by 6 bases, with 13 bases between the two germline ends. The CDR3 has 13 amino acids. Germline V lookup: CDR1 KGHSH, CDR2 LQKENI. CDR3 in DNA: TGTGCCAGCTCACGTGTCGGAGCCGGCGAGCAGTACTTC. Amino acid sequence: CASSRVGAGEQYF.

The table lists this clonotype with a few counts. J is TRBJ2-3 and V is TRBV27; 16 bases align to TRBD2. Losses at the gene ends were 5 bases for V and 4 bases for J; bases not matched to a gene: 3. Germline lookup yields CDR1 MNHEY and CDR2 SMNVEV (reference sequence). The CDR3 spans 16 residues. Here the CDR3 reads CASSLGTSGGADTQYF. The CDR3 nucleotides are TGTGCCAGCAGTCTCGGGACTAGCGGGGGGGCAGATACGCAGTATTTT.

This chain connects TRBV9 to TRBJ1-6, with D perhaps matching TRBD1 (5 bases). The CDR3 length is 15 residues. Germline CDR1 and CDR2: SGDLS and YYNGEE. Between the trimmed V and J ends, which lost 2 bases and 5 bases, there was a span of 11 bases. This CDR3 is CASSVLGEDNSPLHF. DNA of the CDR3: TGTGCCAGCAGCGTTTTGGGGGAAGATAATTCACCCCTCCACTTT.

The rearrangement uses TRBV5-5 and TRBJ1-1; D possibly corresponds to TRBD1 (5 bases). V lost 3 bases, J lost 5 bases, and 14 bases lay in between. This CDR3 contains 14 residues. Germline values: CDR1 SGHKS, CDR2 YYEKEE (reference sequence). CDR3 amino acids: CASSWAGGLTEAFF. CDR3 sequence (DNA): TGTGCCAGCAGCTGGGCGGGGGGTCTGACTGAAGCTTTCTTT.

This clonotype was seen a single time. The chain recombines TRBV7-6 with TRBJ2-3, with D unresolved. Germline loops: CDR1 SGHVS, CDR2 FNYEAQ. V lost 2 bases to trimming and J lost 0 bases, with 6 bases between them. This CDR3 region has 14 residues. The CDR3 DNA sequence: TGTGCCAGCAGCTTATCCCAGAGCACAGATACGCAGTATTTT. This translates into CASSLSQSTDTQYF.

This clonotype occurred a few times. Here the CDR3 reads CASSLLPSGVTGELFF. The CDR3 nucleotides read TGCGCCAGCAGCTTGTTACCTAGCGGAGTTACCGGGGAGCTGTTTTTT. V is TRBV5-1 and J is TRBJ2-2, with 7 positions matching TRBD2. The ends lost 1 base at V and 5 bases at J; junction bases unmatched: 8. CDR3 size: 16 residues. Looked up from germline, CDR1 is SGHRS and CDR2 is YFSETQ.

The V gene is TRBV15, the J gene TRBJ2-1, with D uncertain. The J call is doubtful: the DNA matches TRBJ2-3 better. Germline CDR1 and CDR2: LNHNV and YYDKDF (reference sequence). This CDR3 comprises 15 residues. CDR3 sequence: CATSTEKSSYNEQYF. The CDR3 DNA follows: TGTGCCACCAGCACTGAGAAGAGCTCCTACAATGAGCAGTATTTT.

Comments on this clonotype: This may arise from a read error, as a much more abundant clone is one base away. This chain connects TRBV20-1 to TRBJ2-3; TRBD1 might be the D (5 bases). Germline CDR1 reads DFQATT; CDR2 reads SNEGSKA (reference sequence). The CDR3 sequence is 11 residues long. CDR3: CGIRAADTQYF. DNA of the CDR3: TGCGGTATCAGGGCAGCAGATACGCAGTATTTT.

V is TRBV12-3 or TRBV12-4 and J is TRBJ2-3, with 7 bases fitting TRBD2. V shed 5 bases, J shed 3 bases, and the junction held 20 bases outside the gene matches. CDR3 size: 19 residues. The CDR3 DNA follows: TGTGCCAGCAGTCCCTTTTTGGTTAGTGGGCGGGGGAGGACAGATACGCAGTATTTT. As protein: CASSPFLVSGRGRTDTQYF.